This T cell receptor beta chain was identified in a study of cytotoxic CD8 clonotypes in ibrutinib-treated CLL. Notes on the study in general: Public clonotypes were uncommon and contracted or stayed stable on treatment.

This CDR3 comprises 15 residues. The germline V gene has CDR1 MDHEN and CDR2 SYDVKM. With 6 bases removed from V and 1 base from J, the gap between germline ends came to 16 bases. Concerning this clone: Antigen unknown.

Profiling relied on immunoSEQ multiplex PCR, and the TCRdb table lists in-frame clones only, not all of them. The table records fewer than 35,000 clones, approximately 68% of them present only once. The V gene is TRBV28, the J gene TRBJ2-7; the D call may be TRBD1 or TRBD2 (7 bases each). The specimen comprised PBMCs, sampled after 24 months of ibrutinib treatment. This TCR derives from a human donor with chronic lymphocytic leukemia. Here the CDR3 DNA reads TGTGCCAGCAGGCCCCAGGGGGGGGGATCCTACGAGCAGTACTTC. Translating gives CASRPQGGGSYEQYF.